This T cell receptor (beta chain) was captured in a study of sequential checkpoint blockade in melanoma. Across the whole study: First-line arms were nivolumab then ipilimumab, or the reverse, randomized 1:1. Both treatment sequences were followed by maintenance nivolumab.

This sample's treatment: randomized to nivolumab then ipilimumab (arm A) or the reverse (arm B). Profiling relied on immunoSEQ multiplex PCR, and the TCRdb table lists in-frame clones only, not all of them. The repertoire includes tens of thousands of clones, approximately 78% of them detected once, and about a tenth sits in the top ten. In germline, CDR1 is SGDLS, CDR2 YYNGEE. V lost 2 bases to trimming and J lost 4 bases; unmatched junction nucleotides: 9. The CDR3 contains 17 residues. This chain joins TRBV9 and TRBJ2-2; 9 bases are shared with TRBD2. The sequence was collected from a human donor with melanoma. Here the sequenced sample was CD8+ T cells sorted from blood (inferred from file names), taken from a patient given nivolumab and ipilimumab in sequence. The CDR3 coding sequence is TGTGCCAGCAGCGTCCCCTTAGCGGGAGACCCCACCGGGGAGCTGTTTTTT. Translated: CASSVPLAGDPTGELFF.